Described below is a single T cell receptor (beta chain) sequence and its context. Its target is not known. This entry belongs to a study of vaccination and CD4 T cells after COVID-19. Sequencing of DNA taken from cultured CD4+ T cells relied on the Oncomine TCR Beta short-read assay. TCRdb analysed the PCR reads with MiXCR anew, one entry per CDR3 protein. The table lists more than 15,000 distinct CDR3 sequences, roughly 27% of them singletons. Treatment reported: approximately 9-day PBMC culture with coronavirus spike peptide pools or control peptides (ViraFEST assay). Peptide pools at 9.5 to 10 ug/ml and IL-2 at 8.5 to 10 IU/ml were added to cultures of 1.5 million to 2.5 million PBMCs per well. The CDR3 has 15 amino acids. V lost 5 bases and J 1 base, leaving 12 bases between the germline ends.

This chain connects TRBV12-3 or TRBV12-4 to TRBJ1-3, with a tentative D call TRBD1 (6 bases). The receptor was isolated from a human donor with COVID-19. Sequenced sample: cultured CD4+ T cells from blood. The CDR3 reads CASSPGGGSGNTIYF. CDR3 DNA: TGTGCCAGCAGTCCCGGAGGGGGTTCTGGAAACACCATATATTTT.